These 9 T cell receptor beta chains originate from one sample sequenced in a study of CD8 T cells in Susac syndrome. The RNA, about 0.45 to 1 ug, was put through reverse transcription using random hexamers. TCRdb re-called the immunoSEQ multiplex PCR reads through MiXCR, storing one row per CDR3 protein. This table has some 160,000 distinct CDR3 sequences, around 95% appearing once. Sequenced input: CD8+ T cells from PBMCs. These receptors were obtained from a human donor with multiple sclerosis.

This chain links TRBV15 with TRBJ1-4; unclear D gene. The CDR3 is 18 residues long. Trimming shortened V by 0 bases and J by 0 bases, and 14 bases separated the two germline ends. Germline loops: CDR1 LNHNV, CDR2 YYDKDF (reference sequence). CDR3 nucleotides: TGTGCCACCAGCAGAGATACTCTCCCCGGGGCAACTAATGAAAAACTGTTTTTT. This sequence encodes CATSRDTLPGATNEKLFF.

The genes are TRBV27 and TRBJ1-2; TRBD1 is a possible D gene (5 bases). Germline V gives CDR1 MNHEY, CDR2 SMNVEV (reference sequence). Trimming shortened V by 3 bases and J by 1 base, and 12 bases separated the two germline ends. The CDR3 contains 15 residues. The DNA for the CDR3 is TGTGCCAGCAGTTTGGTACAGGAGAGTAACTATGGCTACACCTTC. It is translated as CASSLVQESNYGYTF.

This chain joins TRBV12-5 and TRBJ2-5, with D unclear. The germline gives CDR1 LGHNT, CDR2 FRNRAP. The CDR3 is made up of 12 amino acids. V lost 1 base and J lost 4, with 4 bases in between. DNA for the CDR3: TGTGCTAGTGGTTTGGGGGGAGAGACCCAGTACTTC. This sequence encodes CASGLGGETQYF.

V is TRBV13 and J is TRBJ1-5, with D perhaps matching TRBD1 (5 bases). The CDR3 is 17 amino acids. The ends were cut back, 3 bases at V and 2 bases at J, with 17 bases in the middle. The germline V gene has CDR1 PRHDT and CDR2 FYEKMQ (reference sequence). The chain's CDR3 is CASSLGPGGLGNQPQHF. The CDR3 DNA reads TGTGCCAGCAGCTTGGGACCGGGAGGACTTGGCAATCAGCCCCAGCATTTT.

This chain connects TRBV5-1 to TRBJ2-4, with D maybe TRBD1 (6 bases). The CDR3 loop spans 15 amino acids. Germline values: CDR1 SGHRS, CDR2 YFSETQ. The germline V and J ends were trimmed by 4 bases and 5 bases, with 16 bases remaining between them. The chain's CDR3 is CASSPPGAGENIQYF. CDR3 sequence (DNA): TGCGCCAGCAGCCCCCCAGGGGCGGGCGAAAACATTCAGTACTTC. The full variable domain, its missing parts supplied by reference TRBV5-1 and TRBJ2-4, is KAGVTQTPRYLIKTRGQQVTLSCSPISGHRSVSWYQQTPGQGLQFLFEYFSETQRNKGNFPGRFSGRQFSNSRSEMNVSTLELGDSALYLCASSPPGAGENIQYFGAGTRLSVL.

The chain links TRBV2 to TRBJ1-1; possibly TRBD1 for D (5 bases). The CDR3 covers 12 residues. Germline V lookup: CDR1 SNHLY, CDR2 FYNNEI. Trimming left V 8 bases short and J 1 base short, with 8 bases between. The CDR3 sequence is CASEGPNTEAFF. In DNA, the CDR3 is TGTGCCAGCGAGGGACCGAACACTGAAGCTTTCTTT.

CDR3 nucleotides: TGTGCCAGCAGTTCGGACAGGGACAATGAGCAGTTCTTC. This encodes CASSSDRDNEQFF. V is TRBV3-1 and J is TRBJ2-1; 8 bases line up with TRBD1. Germline values: CDR1 LGHDT, CDR2 YNNKEL (reference sequence). J was trimmed by 5 bases and V by 6 bases; bases with no gene match: 3. CDR3 length: 13 residues.

This clonotype was recorded once. The chain carries TRBV29-1 and TRBJ2-2; D is undetermined. The CDR3 contains 11 residues. V was clipped by 5 bases and J by 7 bases, with 8 bases between them. In germline, CDR1 is SQVTM, CDR2 ANQGSEA. CDR3 residues: CSVYFYGELFF. Written as DNA, the CDR3 is TGCAGCGTTTACTTCTACGGGGAGCTGTTTTTT.

This clonotype was seen a single time. V usage is TRBV27 and J usage is TRBJ2-7, with TRBD2 matching 11 bases. Per the germline V gene, CDR1 is MNHEY and CDR2 is SMNVEV (reference sequence). J was trimmed by 7 bases and V by 5 bases; bases with no gene match: 4. The CDR3 runs 13 residues. CDR3 DNA: TGTGCCAGCAGTCCGCGACTAGCGGGAGAGCAGTACTTC. As protein: CASSPRLAGEQYF.